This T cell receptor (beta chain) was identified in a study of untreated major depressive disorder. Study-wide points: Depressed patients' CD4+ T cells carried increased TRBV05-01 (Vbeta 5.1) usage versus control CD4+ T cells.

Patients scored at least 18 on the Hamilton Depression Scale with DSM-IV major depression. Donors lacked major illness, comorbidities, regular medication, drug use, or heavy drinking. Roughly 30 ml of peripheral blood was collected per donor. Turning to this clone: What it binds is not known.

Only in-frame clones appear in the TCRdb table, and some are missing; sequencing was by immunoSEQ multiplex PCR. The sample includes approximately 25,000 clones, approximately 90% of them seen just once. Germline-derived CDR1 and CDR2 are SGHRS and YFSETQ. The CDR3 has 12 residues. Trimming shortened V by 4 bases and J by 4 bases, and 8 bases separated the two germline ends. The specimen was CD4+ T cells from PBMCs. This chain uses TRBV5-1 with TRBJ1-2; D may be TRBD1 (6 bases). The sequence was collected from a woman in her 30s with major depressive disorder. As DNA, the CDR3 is TGCGCCAGCAGCCAGGACAGCTATGGCTACACCTTC. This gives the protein CASSQDSYGYTF.